The entry below gives a single TCR beta chain sequence along with its context. Its antigen is unknown. These data originate in a study of T cell responses to AZD1222 COVID-19 vaccine. Whole-study results and caveats: Possibly, clonal diversity was underestimated; donors were largely white British and included more females.

V shed 4 bases and J shed 6 bases, with 15 bases lying between them. The CDR3 loop spans 14 amino acids. Germline CDR1 reads SGDLS; CDR2 reads YYNGEE. The assay was immunoSEQ multiplex PCR, and TCRdb's table has in-frame clones only and misses some. The data hold 150,000 or so clones, with 70% to 90% observed a single time. The origin of this receptor is an adult in good health. The sample here was peripheral blood, taken on day 0 of MenACWY control vaccination. This sequence joins TRBV9 and TRBJ2-3, with D hard to call. CDR3 amino acids: CASSTTQLADTQYF. Written as DNA, the CDR3 is TGTGCCAGCAGCACTACACAACTCGCGGATACGCAGTATTTT.